This TCR beta chain was sequenced for a study of metastatic and nonmetastatic thyroid tumors. The overall study: Repertoire data that came from the blood and tumor or nodule tissue of malignant and benign thyroid patients were compared. Regarding the study as a whole: It was reported that TCR beta diversity was significantly higher in malignant thyroid tumors than benign nodules, in blood and tumor.

With MiXCR, TCRdb called clones anew from the PCR reads. The sample includes around 23,000 clones, approximately 24% seen only once; the top ten take 18%. Of note for this clone: Its cognate antigen is unknown.

No patient received treatment before thyroid surgery. The CDR3 is 13 residues long. Germline values: CDR1 SGHRS, CDR2 YFSETQ. V trimming: 3 bases; J trimming: 7 bases; junction bases outside the gene matches: 5. Sequences were obtained from blood. The TCR comes from a male donor with papillary thyroid cancer or a benign thyroid nodule (not recorded which). Some clones in this sample may be carry-over from other donors' samples. The V call is TRBV5-1, the J call TRBJ1-2; 8 bases are shared with TRBD1. CDR3 amino acids: CASSSTGDGGYTF. The CDR3 DNA sequence: TGCGCCAGCAGCTCGACAGGGGATGGTGGCTACACCTTC.